This T cell receptor beta chain was identified in a study of shared clonotypes between healthy human individuals. General observations from the study: Of the naive CD4 clonotypes, about 5% were shared across several donors. Memory subsets generally showed smaller estimated richness than naive subsets did.

About this clone itself: Its antigen is not identified.

CD45RO-negative cells were positively selected for CCR7, leaving out terminally differentiated effector memory CD45RA+ cells. Deep was the level at which the assay was run. Genomic DNA (from each subset) was split evenly across several immunoSEQ plates. The data were produced by immunoSEQ multiplex PCR, yet TCRdb's version contains in-frame clones alone and is incomplete. The repertoire holds around 580,000 clones, with 98% as singletons. There are 16 residues in the CDR3. Sequences were obtained from naive CD8+ T cells sorted from blood. V is TRBV21-1 and J is TRBJ2-1. TRBV21-1 is a documented pseudogene. This sequence was found in a man aged 25 to 45 in good health. This CDR3 is CASSKMNQQPYNEQFF. The CDR3 DNA reads as TGTGCCAGCAGCAAAATGAATCAGCAGCCCTACAATGAGCAGTTCTTC.